These 24 T cell receptor beta chains were all obtained from the same sample, sequenced in a study of blood T cell repertoires in COVID-19. Measured with immunoSEQ multiplex PCR; TCRdb has only the in-frame clones, and not every one. The sample includes 300,000 or so clones, over 75% of them seen just once. The sample taken for sequencing was peripheral blood. These receptors all stem from a man aged 45-65 years with active or convalescent COVID-19.

This clone was observed a handful of times. The genes are TRBV6-5 and TRBJ2-7, with 9 bases aligning to TRBD1. V lost 6 bases and J lost 1; bases outside the gene matches: 7. Germline values: CDR1 MNHEY, CDR2 SVGAGI. This CDR3 region has 15 residues. CDR3 nucleotide sequence: TGTGCCAGCAGCTTCCTTGGGACAGGGTCCTACGAGCAGTACTTC. Its protein product is CASSFLGTGSYEQYF.

V is TRBV9 and J is TRBJ2-3, with 7 bases matching TRBD1. With 4 bases clipped from V and 0 bases from J, the junction kept 14 bases outside the gene matches. The length of the CDR3 is 18 residues. CDR1 is SGDLS and CDR2 is YYNGEE in the germline V gene. The CDR3 protein is CASSPRGGQFTSTDTQYF. The CDR3 DNA sequence: TGTGCCAGCAGCCCCCGTGGGGGACAGTTTACTAGCACAGATACGCAGTATTTT.

The chain recombines TRBV28 with TRBJ2-7, with D possibly being TRBD2 (6 bases). Germline CDR1 and CDR2: MDHEN and SYDVKM. This CDR3 has 13 amino acids. In nucleotides, the CDR3 is TGTGCTTCCGCCACGGGGGACTCCTACGAGCAGTACTTC. Protein sequence: CASATGDSYEQYF. Full variable domain (remainder filled in from reference TRBV28 and TRBJ2-7): DVKVTQSSRYLVKRTGEKVFLECVQDMDHENMFWYRQDPGLGLRLIYFSYDVKMKEKGDIPEGYSVSREKKERFSLILESASTNQTSMYLCASATGDSYEQYFGPGTRLTVT.

The CDR3 nucleotides are TGCGCCAGCAGCTTGTCACAGAGTCACACTGAAGCTTTCTTT. Its translation: CASSLSQSHTEAFF. The chain recombines TRBV5-1 with TRBJ1-1; D not certain. CDR1 and CDR2 from the germline V gene are SGHRS and YFSETQ. This CDR3 contains 14 residues. V gave up 1 base and J gave up 3 bases, with 10 bases separating them.

The V gene is TRBV2, the J gene TRBJ2-3, with a possible D match to TRBD2 (5 bases). Germline V gives CDR1 SNHLY, CDR2 FYNNEI. Between the trimmed V and J ends, which lost 0 bases and 10 bases, there was a span of 11 bases. The CDR3 is 13 residues long. CDR3 region: CASSEAGLASQYF. The DNA of the CDR3 is TGTGCCAGCAGTGAAGCAGGGCTAGCTTCGCAGTATTTT. The full variable domain, in which reference TRBV2 and TRBJ2-3 provide the parts outside the CDR3, is EPEVTQTPSHQVTQMGQEVILRCVPISNHLYFYWYRQILGQKVEFLVSFYNNEISEKSEIFDDQFSVERPDGSNFTLKIRSTKLEDSAMYFCASSEAGLASQYFGPGTRLTVL.

The gene calls are TRBV10-3 and TRBJ2-1; the D is unclear. The germline V gene encodes CDR1 ENHRY and CDR2 SYGVKD. The germline V and J ends were trimmed by 1 base and 8 bases, with 6 bases remaining between them. This CDR3 contains 12 residues. The CDR3 is CAISELSDEQFF. The CDR3 coding sequence is TGTGCCATCAGTGAGTTATCGGATGAGCAGTTCTTC.

This chain links TRBV20-1 with TRBJ2-7; TRBD1 matches 8 bases. CDR1 is DFQATT and CDR2 is SNEGSKA in the germline V gene (reference sequence). The CDR3 totals 14 residues. J was trimmed by 4 bases and V by 3 bases; bases with no gene match: 8. This CDR3 reads CSASRAGGGYEQYF. For the CDR3, the DNA is TGCAGTGCTAGTCGGGCAGGGGGCGGGTACGAGCAGTACTTC.

The CDR3: CSVRGNTEAFF. DNA of the CDR3: TGCAGTGTTCGGGGAAACACTGAAGCTTTCTTT. This chain uses TRBV20-1 with TRBJ1-1; D gene ambiguous. The ends were cut back, 7 bases at V and 2 bases at J, with 8 bases in the middle. In germline, CDR1 is DFQATT, CDR2 SNEGSKA (reference sequence). The CDR3 is 11 amino acids.

V usage is TRBV21-1 and J usage is TRBJ1-6; TRBD1, as called in the table, went unchecked against the DNA. TRBV21-1 is shown as a pseudogene. The CDR3 totals 17 residues. The DNA for the CDR3 is TGTGCCAGCAGCAAAGGTAGCAGGGCAAGCCATAATTCACCCCTCCACTTT. This sequence encodes CASSKGSRASHNSPLHF.

J is TRBJ1-2 and V is TRBV6-6; 9 nucleotides align to TRBD1. Trimming took 4 bases from V and 13 from J; bases not matched to a gene: 10. The CDR3 is 13 amino acids. Looked up from germline, CDR1 is MNHNY and CDR2 is SVGAGI (reference sequence). The CDR3 loop reads CASSSQGQGQSTF. CDR3 in DNA: TGTGCCAGCAGTTCTCAGGGACAGGGACAGAGCACCTTC.

The V gene is TRBV6-5, the J gene TRBJ1-4; D is perhaps TRBD1 (5 bases). The CDR3 covers 16 residues. CDR1 is MNHEY, CDR2 SVGAGI, per germline. The germline V and J ends were trimmed by 2 bases and 8 bases, with 18 bases remaining between them. CDR3 protein: CASSYSGGGNLEKLFF. CDR3 bases: TGTGCCAGCAGTTACAGTGGGGGGGGAAACTTAGAAAAACTGTTTTTT.

The V and J genes are TRBV6-1 and TRBJ1-3, with TRBD1 matching over 8 bases. This CDR3 contains 16 residues. Germline values: CDR1 MNHNS, CDR2 SASEGT. Germline trimming cut 4 bases from V and 0 bases from J; bases unmatched to any gene: 5. Here the CDR3 DNA reads TGTGCCAGCAGTGCCCGGACAGGGACCTCTGGAAACACCATATATTTT. Translation: CASSARTGTSGNTIYF.

This clone was seen more than once but under ten times. The rearrangement uses TRBV2 and TRBJ2-7, with a weak D call TRBD1 (5 bases). CDR1 is SNHLY, CDR2 FYNNEI, per germline. This CDR3 contains 11 residues. Trimming took off 6 bases at V and 2 bases at J, with 5 bases between the two ends. The DNA for the CDR3 is TGTGCCAGCAGGGACACCTACGAGCAGTACTTC. Its protein product is CASRDTYEQYF.

This clone has a handful of counts. One junction end does not reproduce the germline sequence, and a read error may be involved. The V gene is TRBV7-7, the J gene TRBJ1-3; D is uncertain. The CDR3 spans 13 residues. In germline, CDR1 is SSHAT, CDR2 FNYEAQ (reference sequence). The CDR3 bases are TGTGCTAGCAGCTCATCCTCTGGAAACACCATATATTTT. Protein sequence: CASSSSSGNTIYF.

In this sample, this clone turned up a few times. The CDR3 DNA follows: TGTGCCAGCAGCATCAAAGGGGGCAGCCCTGGCTACACCTTC. Protein sequence: CASSIKGGSPGYTF. The J gene is TRBJ1-2, the V gene TRBV9; TRBD1 aligns across 7 bases. V lost 4 bases and J lost 7; bases outside the gene matches: 10. The germline gives CDR1 SGDLS, CDR2 YYNGEE. The CDR3 has 14 residues.

This clone was observed a single time. V usage is TRBV7-3 and J usage is TRBJ2-1; D is perhaps TRBD2 (5 bases). The V end was cut by 5 bases, the J end by 0 bases, with 11 bases between. Germline CDR1 and CDR2: SGHTA and FQGTGA. CDR3 length: 15 amino acids. The CDR3 here is CASSPQGSSYNEQFF. CDR3 sequence (DNA): TGTGCCAGCAGCCCGCAAGGGAGCTCCTACAATGAGCAGTTCTTC.

V is TRBV28 and J is TRBJ2-5; TRBD2 might be the D (7 bases). Trimming left V 8 bases short and J 4 bases short, with 23 bases between. Germline V gives CDR1 MDHEN, CDR2 SYDVKM. The CDR3 length is 16 residues. The CDR3 sequence: CASQKGGGPRRETQYF. The CDR3 bases are TGTGCCAGCCAAAAAGGGGGGGGACCACGGCGAGAGACCCAGTACTTC.

This chain uses TRBV18 with TRBJ2-3, with TRBD2 as a possible D gene (6 bases). The V end lost 5 bases, the J end lost 4 bases, and 22 bases lay between the germline ends. This CDR3 has 17 amino acids. Germline V gene data show CDR1 as KGHSH and CDR2 as LQKENI. The CDR3 loop reads CASSSSVAVLDADTQYF. The CDR3 DNA is TGTGCCAGCTCAAGCTCGGTAGCGGTCCTTGATGCAGATACGCAGTATTTT.

The chain has TRBV5-4 and TRBJ1-3, with TRBD1 as a possible D gene (5 bases). Looked up from germline, CDR1 is SGHNT and CDR2 is YYREEE (reference sequence). The ends were cut back, 1 base at V and 1 base at J, with 6 bases in the middle. CDR3 length equals 14 residues. The CDR3 reads CASSLRGSGNTIYF. CDR3 nucleotides: TGTGCCAGCAGCTTGAGGGGTTCTGGAAACACCATATATTTT.

This chain uses TRBV2 with TRBJ1-1, with D possibly TRBD1 on 5 matching bases. The V gene's germline CDR1 is SNHLY and CDR2 FYNNEI. Trimming shortened V by 2 bases and J by 10 bases, and 11 bases separated the two germline ends. The CDR3 runs 12 residues. The CDR3 region has the DNA TGTGCCAGCAGTGAAAGCCCGGGGGGAGCTTTCTTT. It specifies CASSESPGGAFF.

The CDR3 DNA sequence: TGTGCCAGCAGCTTCGGGGGGGCGACAGATACGCAGTATTTT. Translation gives CASSFGGATDTQYF. This rearrangement joins TRBV5-4 to TRBJ2-3; 8 positions agree with TRBD2. The CDR3 length is 14 residues. Germline CDR1 reads SGHNT; CDR2 reads YYREEE (reference sequence). The junction had 2 bases not matched to a gene; V was cut back by 2 bases and J by 3 bases.

V gene TRBV5-4 combines with J gene TRBJ2-5; 7 nucleotides align to TRBD2. Per germline, CDR1 SGHNT and CDR2 YYREEE (reference sequence). The CDR3 totals 17 residues. The V gene end was trimmed by 0 bases and the J gene end by 1 base; junction bases not matched to a gene: 9. CDR3 bases: TGTGCCAGCAGCTTGGGAGCGGGATCTTTACCCCAAGAGACCCAGTACTTC. Its protein is CASSLGAGSLPQETQYF.

J is TRBJ2-2 and V is TRBV30; D gene ambiguous. This CDR3 is built from 14 residues. The V and J ends lost 0 bases and 6 bases respectively, with 11 bases between them. Germline CDR1 and CDR2: GTSNPN and SVGIG (reference sequence). CDR3 nucleotides: TGTGCCTGGAGTGTTGGCCCCGGGTCCGGGGAGCTGTTTTTT. Translating gives CAWSVGPGSGELFF.

The chain uses TRBV2 and TRBJ1-2; the D is unclear. Germline CDR1 SNHLY, CDR2 FYNNEI. V dropped 7 bases and J dropped 7 bases, with 19 bases sitting between them. The CDR3 is 14 residues long. This CDR3 is CASIPSGESGGYTF. The CDR3 DNA sequence: TGTGCCAGCATACCGAGCGGGGAAAGTGGTGGCTACACCTTC.